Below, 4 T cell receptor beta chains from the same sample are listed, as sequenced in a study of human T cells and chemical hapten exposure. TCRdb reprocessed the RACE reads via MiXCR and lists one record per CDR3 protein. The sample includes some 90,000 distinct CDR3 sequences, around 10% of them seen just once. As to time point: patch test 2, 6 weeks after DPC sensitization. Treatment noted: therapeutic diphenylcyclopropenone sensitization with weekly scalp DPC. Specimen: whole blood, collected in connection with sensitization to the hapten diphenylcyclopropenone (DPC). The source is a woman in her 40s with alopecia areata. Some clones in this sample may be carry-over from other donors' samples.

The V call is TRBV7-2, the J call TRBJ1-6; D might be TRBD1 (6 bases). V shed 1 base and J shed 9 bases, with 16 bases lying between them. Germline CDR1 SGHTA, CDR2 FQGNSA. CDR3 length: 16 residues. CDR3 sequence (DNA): TGTGCCAGCAGCTTAGTGACAGGTGGGGTTCTTTCACCCCTCCACTTT. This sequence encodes CASSLVTGGVLSPLHF. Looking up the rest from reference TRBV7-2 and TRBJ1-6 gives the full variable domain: GAGVSQSPSNKVTEKGKDVELRCDPISGHTALYWYRQSLGQGLEFLIYFQGNSAPDKSGLPSDRFSAERTGGSVSTLTIQRTQQEDSAVYLCASSLVTGGVLSPLHFGNGTRLTVT.

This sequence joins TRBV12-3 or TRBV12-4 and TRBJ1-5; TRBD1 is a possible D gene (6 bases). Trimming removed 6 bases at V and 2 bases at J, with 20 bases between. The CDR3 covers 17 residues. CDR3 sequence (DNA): TGTGCCAGCAGCCTACTAACTACAGGGATGGGCAATCAGCCCCAGCATTTT. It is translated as CASSLLTTGMGNQPQHF.

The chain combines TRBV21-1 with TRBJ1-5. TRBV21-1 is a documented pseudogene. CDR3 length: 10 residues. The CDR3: CASSNQPQHF. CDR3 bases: TGTGCCAGCAGCAATCAGCCCCAGCATTTT.

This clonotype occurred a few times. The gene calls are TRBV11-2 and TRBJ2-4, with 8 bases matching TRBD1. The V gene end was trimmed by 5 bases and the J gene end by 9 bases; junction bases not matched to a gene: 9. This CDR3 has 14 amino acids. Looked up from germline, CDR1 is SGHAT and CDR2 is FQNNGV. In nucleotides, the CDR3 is TGTGCCAGCAGCCGCCGGCCCCAGGGGGCCATTCAGTACTTC. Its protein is CASSRRPQGAIQYF. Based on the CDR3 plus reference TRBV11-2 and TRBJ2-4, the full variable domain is EAGVAQSPRYKIIEKRQSVAFWCNPISGHATLYWYQQILGQGPKLLIQFQNNGVVDDSQLPKDRFSAERLKGVDSTLKIQPAKLEDSAVYLCASSRRPQGAIQYFGAGTRLSVL.